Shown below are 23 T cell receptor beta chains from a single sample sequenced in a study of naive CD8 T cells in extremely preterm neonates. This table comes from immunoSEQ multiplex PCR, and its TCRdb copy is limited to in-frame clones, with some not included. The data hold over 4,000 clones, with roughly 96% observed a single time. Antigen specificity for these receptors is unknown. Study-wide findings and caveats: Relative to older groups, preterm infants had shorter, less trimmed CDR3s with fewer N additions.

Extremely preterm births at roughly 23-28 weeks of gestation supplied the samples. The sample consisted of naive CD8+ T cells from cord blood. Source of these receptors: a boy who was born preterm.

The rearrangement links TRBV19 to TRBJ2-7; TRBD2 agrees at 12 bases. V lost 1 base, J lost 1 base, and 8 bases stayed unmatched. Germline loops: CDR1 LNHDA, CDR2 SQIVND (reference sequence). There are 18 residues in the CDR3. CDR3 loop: CASSIAAPTSGSSYEQYF. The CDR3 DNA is TGTGCCAGTAGTATAGCCGCCCCGACTAGCGGGAGTTCCTACGAGCAGTACTTC. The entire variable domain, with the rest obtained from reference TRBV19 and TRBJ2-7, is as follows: DGGITQSPKYLFRKEGQNVTLSCEQNLNHDAMYWYRQDPGQGLRLIYYSQIVNDFQKGDIAEGYSVSREKKESFPLTVTSAQKNPTAFYLCASSIAAPTSGSSYEQYFGPGTRLTVT.

The CDR3 coding sequence is TGTGCCAGCAGCTTTTATGGAGGACAGGTGACCTACGAGCAGTACTTC. Translation: CASSFYGGQVTYEQYF. The chain employs TRBV5-4 and TRBJ2-7; 7 bases line up with TRBD1. This CDR3 is 16 amino acids long. V shed 2 bases and J 2 bases; nucleotides not matched to a gene: 10. Per the germline V gene, CDR1 is SGHNT and CDR2 is YYREEE (reference sequence).

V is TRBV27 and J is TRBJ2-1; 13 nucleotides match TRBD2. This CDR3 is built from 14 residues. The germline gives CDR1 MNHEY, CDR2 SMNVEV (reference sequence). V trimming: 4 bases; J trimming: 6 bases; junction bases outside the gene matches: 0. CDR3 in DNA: TGTGCCAGCAGTTGGACTAGCGGGAGCAATGAGCAGTTCTTC. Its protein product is CASSWTSGSNEQFF.

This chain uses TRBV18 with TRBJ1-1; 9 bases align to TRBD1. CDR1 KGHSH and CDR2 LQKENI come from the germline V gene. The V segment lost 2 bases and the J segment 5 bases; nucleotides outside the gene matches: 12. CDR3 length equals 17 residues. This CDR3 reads CASSPSSPGQGRTEAFF. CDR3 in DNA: TGTGCCAGCTCACCATCTTCACCGGGACAGGGACGAACTGAAGCTTTCTTT.

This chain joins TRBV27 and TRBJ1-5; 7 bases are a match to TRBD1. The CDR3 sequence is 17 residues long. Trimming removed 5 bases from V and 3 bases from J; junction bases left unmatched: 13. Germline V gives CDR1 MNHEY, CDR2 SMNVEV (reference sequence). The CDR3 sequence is CASSPRGQLRFNQPQHF. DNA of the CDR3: TGTGCCAGCAGTCCCAGGGGACAGTTGCGATTCAATCAGCCCCAGCATTTT.

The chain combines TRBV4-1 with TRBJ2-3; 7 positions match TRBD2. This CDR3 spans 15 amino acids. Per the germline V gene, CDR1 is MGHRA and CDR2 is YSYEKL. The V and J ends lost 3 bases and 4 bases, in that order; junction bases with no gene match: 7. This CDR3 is CASSQREIPADTQYF. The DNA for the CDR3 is TGCGCCAGCAGCCAGCGGGAGATACCGGCAGATACGCAGTATTTT.

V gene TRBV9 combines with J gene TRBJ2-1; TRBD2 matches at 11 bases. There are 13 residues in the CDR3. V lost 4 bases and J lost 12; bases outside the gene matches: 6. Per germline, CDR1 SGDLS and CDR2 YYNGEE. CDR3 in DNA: TGTGCCAGCAGCCGTAGCGGGAGGGCCGTGCAGTTCTTC. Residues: CASSRSGRAVQFF.

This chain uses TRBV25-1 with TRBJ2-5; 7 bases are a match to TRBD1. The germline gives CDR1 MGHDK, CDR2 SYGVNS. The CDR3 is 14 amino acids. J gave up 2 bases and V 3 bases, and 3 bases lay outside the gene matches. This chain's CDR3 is CASSDLGQQETQYF. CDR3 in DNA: TGTGCCAGCAGTGACCTGGGACAGCAAGAGACCCAGTACTTC. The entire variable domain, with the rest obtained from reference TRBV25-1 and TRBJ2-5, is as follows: EADIYQTPRYLVIGTGKKITLECSQTMGHDKMYWYQQDPGMELHLIHYSYGVNSTEKGDLSSESTVSRIRTEHFPLTLESARPSHTSQYLCASSDLGQQETQYFGPGTRLLVL.

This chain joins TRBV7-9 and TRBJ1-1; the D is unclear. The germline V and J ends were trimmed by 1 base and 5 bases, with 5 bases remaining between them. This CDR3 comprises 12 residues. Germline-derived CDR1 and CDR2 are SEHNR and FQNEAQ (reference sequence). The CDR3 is CASSLGETEAFF. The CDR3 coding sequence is TGTGCCAGCAGCTTAGGTGAGACTGAAGCTTTCTTT.

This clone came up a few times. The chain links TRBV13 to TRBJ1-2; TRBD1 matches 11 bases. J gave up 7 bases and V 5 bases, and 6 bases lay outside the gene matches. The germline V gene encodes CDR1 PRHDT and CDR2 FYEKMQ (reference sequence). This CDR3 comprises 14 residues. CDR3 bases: TGTGCCAGCAGCATGCGGACAGGGGGCTTTGGCTACACCTTC. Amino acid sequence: CASSMRTGGFGYTF.

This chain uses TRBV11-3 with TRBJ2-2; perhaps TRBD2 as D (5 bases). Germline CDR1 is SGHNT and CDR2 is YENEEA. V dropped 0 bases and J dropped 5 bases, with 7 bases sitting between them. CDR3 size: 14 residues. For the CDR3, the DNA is TGTGCCAGCAGCTTAGATCAGCGGACCGGGGAGCTGTTTTTT. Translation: CASSLDQRTGELFF.

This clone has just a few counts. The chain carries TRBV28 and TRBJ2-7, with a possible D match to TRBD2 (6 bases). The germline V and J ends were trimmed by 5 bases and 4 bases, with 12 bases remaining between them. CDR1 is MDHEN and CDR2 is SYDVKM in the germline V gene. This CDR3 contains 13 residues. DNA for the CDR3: TGTGCCAGCAGTCCGGGGACTTTGTACGAGCAGTACTTC. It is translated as CASSPGTLYEQYF.

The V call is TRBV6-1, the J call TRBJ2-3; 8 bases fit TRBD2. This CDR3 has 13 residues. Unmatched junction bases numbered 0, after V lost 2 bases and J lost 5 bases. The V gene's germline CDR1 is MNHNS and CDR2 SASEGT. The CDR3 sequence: CASSELAGDTQYF. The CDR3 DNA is TGTGCCAGCAGTGAACTAGCGGGAGATACGCAGTATTTT.

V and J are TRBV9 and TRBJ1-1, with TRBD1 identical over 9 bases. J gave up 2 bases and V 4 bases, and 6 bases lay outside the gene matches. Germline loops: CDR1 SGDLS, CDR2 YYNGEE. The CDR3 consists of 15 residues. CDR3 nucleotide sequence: TGTGCCAGCAGCCCCCGGGACAGGGACAACACTGAAGCTTTCTTT. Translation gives CASSPRDRDNTEAFF.

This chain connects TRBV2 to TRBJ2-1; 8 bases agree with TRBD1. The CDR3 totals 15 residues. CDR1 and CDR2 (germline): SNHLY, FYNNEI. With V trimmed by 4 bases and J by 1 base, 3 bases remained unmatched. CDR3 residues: CASSGRTGSYNEQFF. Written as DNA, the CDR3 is TGTGCCAGCAGTGGCCGGACAGGGTCCTACAATGAGCAGTTCTTC.

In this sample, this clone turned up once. The CDR3 nucleotides read TGTGCCAGCAGCGGGACAGGGGAACACGAGCAGTACTTC. It codes for CASSGTGEHEQYF. The rearrangement uses TRBV5-6 and TRBJ2-7; 10 nucleotides align to TRBD1. There are 13 residues in the CDR3. V gave up 4 bases and J gave up 5 bases; unmatched junction bases: 3. Germline CDR1 reads SGHDT; CDR2 reads YYEEEE.

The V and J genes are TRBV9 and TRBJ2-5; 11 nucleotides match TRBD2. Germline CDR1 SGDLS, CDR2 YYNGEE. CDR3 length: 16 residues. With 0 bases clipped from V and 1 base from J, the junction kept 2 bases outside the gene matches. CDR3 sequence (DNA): TGTGCCAGCAGCGTAGGGACTAGCGGGCTCCAAGAGACCCAGTACTTC. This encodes CASSVGTSGLQETQYF.

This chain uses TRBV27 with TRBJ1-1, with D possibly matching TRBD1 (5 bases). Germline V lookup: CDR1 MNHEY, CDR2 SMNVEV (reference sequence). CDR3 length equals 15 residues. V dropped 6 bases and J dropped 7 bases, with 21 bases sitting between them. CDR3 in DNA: TGTGCCAGCAGACCCCATAAGGTGGGGGGGGTTGAAGCTTTCTTT. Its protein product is CASRPHKVGGVEAFF.

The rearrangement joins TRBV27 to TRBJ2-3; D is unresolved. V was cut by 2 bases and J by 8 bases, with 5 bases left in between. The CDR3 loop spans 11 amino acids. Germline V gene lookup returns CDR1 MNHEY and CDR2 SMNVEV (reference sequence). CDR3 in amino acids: CASSLGVTQYF. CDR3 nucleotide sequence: TGTGCCAGCAGTTTAGGCGTTACGCAGTATTTT.

CDR3 protein: CASSPGLAGGREQYF. CDR3 DNA: TGTGCCAGCAGTCCCGGACTAGCGGGAGGAAGAGAGCAGTACTTC. This rearrangement joins TRBV27 to TRBJ2-7; TRBD2 matches 14 bases. Germline V gene sequence: CDR1 MNHEY, CDR2 SMNVEV (reference sequence). The CDR3 has 15 residues. With V trimmed by 5 bases and J by 7 bases, 7 bases remained unmatched.

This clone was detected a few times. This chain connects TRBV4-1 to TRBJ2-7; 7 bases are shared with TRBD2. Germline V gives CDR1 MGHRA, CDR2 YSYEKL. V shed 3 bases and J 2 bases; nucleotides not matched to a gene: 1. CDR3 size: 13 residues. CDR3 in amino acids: CASSHGTTYEQYF. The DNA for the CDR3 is TGCGCCAGCAGCCACGGGACTACCTACGAGCAGTACTTC.

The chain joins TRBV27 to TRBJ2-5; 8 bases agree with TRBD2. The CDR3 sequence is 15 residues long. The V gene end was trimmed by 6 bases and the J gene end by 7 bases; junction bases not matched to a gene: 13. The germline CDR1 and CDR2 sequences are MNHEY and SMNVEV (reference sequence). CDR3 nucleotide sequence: TGTGCCAGCAGGGGACGGGAGGGGACTCGAGGGACCCAGTACTTC. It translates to CASRGREGTRGTQYF.

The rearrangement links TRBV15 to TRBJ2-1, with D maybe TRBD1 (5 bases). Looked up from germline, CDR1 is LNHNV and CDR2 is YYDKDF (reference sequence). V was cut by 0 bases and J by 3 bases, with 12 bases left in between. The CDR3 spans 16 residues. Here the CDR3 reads CATSRDRAEFYNEQFF. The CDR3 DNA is TGTGCCACCAGCAGAGACAGGGCCGAATTCTACAATGAGCAGTTCTTC. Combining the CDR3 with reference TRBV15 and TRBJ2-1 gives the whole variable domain DAMVIQNPRYQVTQFGKPVTLSCSQTLNHNVMYWYQQKSSQAPKLLFHYYDKDFNNEADTPDNFQSRRPNTSFCFLDIRSPGLGDTAMYLCATSRDRAEFYNEQFFGPGTRLTVL.